This T cell receptor beta chain was sequenced during a study of T cells in localized non-small cell lung cancer. Sequenced by immunoSEQ multiplex PCR; TCRdb stores in-frame clones only, minus some. The repertoire has 5,000 to 7,000 clones, roughly 85% of them found once; the top ten carry 8.6%. Broader study findings: Because only a single region of the tumor was sequenced, heterogeneity remains possible. Median detection of top 100 tumor clones in adjacent lung was about 52 clones. Exceeding tumor, uninvolved adjacent lung had the highest T cell clonality.

To note about this clone: Its antigen is not known.

Germline loops: CDR1 MDHEN, CDR2 SYDVKM. This CDR3 contains 16 residues. Trimming took 6 bases from V and 2 from J; bases not matched to a gene: 10. The genes are TRBV28 and TRBJ2-7; 10 bases match TRBD2. The sample here was PBMCs, taken before any cancer treatment. This clonotype originated in a woman aged 40-70 years with stage II lung adenocarcinoma. The CDR3 loop reads CASSPGLAETAYEQYF. The CDR3 bases are TGTGCCAGCAGCCCCGGACTAGCGGAGACCGCCTACGAGCAGTACTTC. Variable domain in full (rest from reference TRBV28 and TRBJ2-7): DVKVTQSSRYLVKRTGEKVFLECVQDMDHENMFWYRQDPGLGLRLIYFSYDVKMKEKGDIPEGYSVSREKKERFSLILESASTNQTSMYLCASSPGLAETAYEQYFGPGTRLTVT.